Listed here are 32 T cell receptor beta chains from one sample, sequenced in a study of blood T cell repertoires in COVID-19. Assay: immunoSEQ multiplex PCR; the TCRdb copy retains only in-frame clones and omits some. The table lists some 300,000 clones, 75% to 90% of them singletons. Sequencing was performed on peripheral blood. The receptor set was obtained from a woman aged 70 to 79 with COVID-19, enrolled during active disease.

The J gene is TRBJ1-2, the V gene TRBV10-3; 12 nucleotides line up with TRBD1. Per the germline V gene, CDR1 is ENHRY and CDR2 is SYGVKD. The CDR3 is 13 residues long. The V gene end was trimmed by 6 bases and the J gene end by 8 bases; junction bases not matched to a gene: 4. This CDR3 is CAISAGTGGGYTF. CDR3 DNA sequence: TGTGCCATCAGCGCCGGGACAGGGGGCGGCTACACCTTC.

V and J are TRBV4-1 and TRBJ1-6; maybe TRBD1 (6 bases). V gave up 4 bases and J gave up 10 bases, with 14 bases separating them. CDR1 is MGHRA, CDR2 YSYEKL, per germline. This CDR3 is built from 14 residues. The CDR3 here is CASSRPDRRSPLHF. The CDR3 region has the DNA TGCGCCAGCAGCCGTCCGGACAGACGGTCACCCCTCCACTTT.

The J gene is TRBJ2-1, the V gene TRBV5-4; 7 nucleotides align to TRBD2. Germline CDR1 reads SGHNT; CDR2 reads YYREEE (reference sequence). With 3 bases clipped from V and 1 base from J, the junction kept 7 bases outside the gene matches. This CDR3 has 16 amino acids. CDR3 protein: CASSSQRGDSYNEQFF. The CDR3 DNA sequence: TGTGCCAGCAGCTCCCAGCGGGGAGATTCCTACAATGAGCAGTTCTTC.

This clone was observed a single time. The V and J genes are TRBV5-1 and TRBJ2-5, with D tentatively TRBD2 (7 bases). The ends were cut back, 0 bases at V and 5 bases at J, with 17 bases in the middle. CDR3 length: 16 residues. Per the germline V gene, CDR1 is SGHRS and CDR2 is YFSETQ. The CDR3 coding sequence is TGCGCCAGCAGCTTGGACCTTCGGGGGGCTGGCGAGACCCAGTACTTC. This gives the protein CASSLDLRGAGETQYF.

The rearrangement links TRBV15 to TRBJ2-1; 9 bases agree with TRBD1. The CDR3 has 16 residues. V was clipped by 0 bases and J by 5 bases; unmatched bases: 5. The germline V gene has CDR1 LNHNV and CDR2 YYDKDF (reference sequence). This CDR3 reads CATSRDRQGGNNEQFF. The CDR3 DNA reads TGTGCCACCAGCAGAGATCGACAGGGGGGTAACAATGAGCAGTTCTTC.

This clone was observed a few times. The chain has TRBV5-1 and TRBJ2-7; TRBD1 matches at 8 bases. The CDR3 totals 15 residues. V lost 0 bases, J lost 2 bases, and 4 bases stayed unmatched. Germline V lookup: CDR1 SGHRS, CDR2 YFSETQ. This chain's CDR3 is CASSLVSGGPYEQYF. DNA for the CDR3: TGCGCCAGCAGCTTGGTATCAGGGGGCCCCTACGAGCAGTACTTC.

The chain's CDR3 is CASSFEGQPQHF. The CDR3 bases are TGTGCCAGCAGCTTTGAGGGTCAGCCCCAGCATTTT. J is TRBJ1-5 and V is TRBV5-8, with D unclear. V lost 2 bases and J lost 6, with 6 bases in between. From germline, CDR1 is SGHTS and CDR2 YDEGEE. The length of the CDR3 is 12 residues.

This chain connects TRBV11-2 to TRBJ1-1; D perhaps matches TRBD1 (6 bases). V shed 9 bases and J shed 5 bases, with 19 bases lying between them. The CDR3 has 14 amino acids. CDR1 is SGHAT, CDR2 FQNNGV, per germline. In nucleotides, the CDR3 is TGTGCCAGTGGCCCGCAGGGGCGACGGACTGAAGCTTTCTTT. Translating gives CASGPQGRRTEAFF.

The J gene is TRBJ1-5, the V gene TRBV10-1; D is ambiguous. Germline CDR1 WNHNN, CDR2 SYGVQD (reference sequence). V was pared by 3 bases and J by 7 bases, with 10 bases between. This CDR3 is 13 amino acids long. CDR3 region: CASSEGSGQPQHF. DNA of the CDR3: TGCGCCAGCAGTGAAGGGTCGGGGCAGCCCCAGCATTTT.

The V and J genes are TRBV12-3 or TRBV12-4 and TRBJ2-2, with D uncertain. V lost 3 bases to trimming and J lost 5 bases, with 4 bases between them. CDR3 length equals 12 residues. In DNA form, the CDR3 reads TGTGCCAGCAGTTTTACTACCGGGGAGCTGTTTTTT. It specifies CASSFTTGELFF.

This clone occurred once. The rearrangement uses TRBV4-1 and TRBJ2-7; 9 bases line up with TRBD2. CDR1 is MGHRA and CDR2 is YSYEKL in the germline V gene. The trim removed 1 base at V and 2 bases at J, leaving 6 bases unmatched. The CDR3 has 16 residues. CDR3 DNA sequence: TGCGCCAGCAGCCAAGTAGTGGTAGCGGGGGCCTACGAGCAGTACTTC. Translation gives CASSQVVVAGAYEQYF.

The chain uses TRBV11-2 and TRBJ1-5, with 9 bases identical to TRBD1. Germline CDR1 and CDR2: SGHAT and FQNNGV. With V trimmed by 5 bases and J by 4 bases, 9 bases remained unmatched. The CDR3 length is 16 residues. The CDR3 here is CASSTGGTGINQPQHF. CDR3 in DNA: TGTGCCAGCAGCACGGGGGGGACAGGGATTAATCAGCCCCAGCATTTT.

The table lists this clone with a count of one. The V call is TRBV27, the J call TRBJ2-7, with D possibly matching TRBD1 (7 bases). This CDR3 has 15 amino acids. Germline-derived CDR1 and CDR2 are MNHEY and SMNVEV (reference sequence). V gave up 3 bases and J gave up 1 base, with 13 bases separating them. The CDR3 reads CASSLDRRGSYEQYF. CDR3 nucleotides: TGTGCCAGCAGTTTGGACAGGAGGGGATCCTACGAGCAGTACTTC.

V usage is TRBV11-3 and J usage is TRBJ1-1; the D gene is possibly TRBD1 (5 bases). V lost 1 base and J 1 base, leaving 7 bases between the germline ends. This CDR3 contains 14 residues. Germline CDR1 and CDR2: SGHNT and YENEEA. CDR3 amino acids: CASSLGGQNTEAFF. Written as DNA, the CDR3 is TGTGCCAGCAGCTTAGGAGGACAGAACACTGAAGCTTTCTTT. The full variable domain, rest sourced from reference TRBV11-3 and TRBJ1-1, is EAGVVQSPRYKIIEKKQPVAFWCNPISGHNTLYWYLQNLGQGPELLIRYENEEAVDDSQLPKDRFSAERLKGVDSTLKIQPAELGDSAVYLCASSLGGQNTEAFFGQGTRLTVV.

This clone appeared once. The V gene is TRBV5-1, the J gene TRBJ2-5; 16 positions agree with TRBD2. CDR1 SGHRS and CDR2 YFSETQ come from the germline V gene. V lost 4 bases and J lost 5; bases outside the gene matches: 5. This CDR3 has 16 amino acids. The CDR3 loop reads CASSAGTSGGEETQYF. CDR3 DNA: TGCGCCAGCAGCGCCGGGACTAGCGGGGGGGAGGAGACCCAGTACTTC.

This chain uses TRBV4-2 with TRBJ1-6; D ambiguous. The CDR3 consists of 14 residues. The V and J ends lost 0 bases and 7 bases respectively, with 7 bases between them. Germline CDR1 LGHNA, CDR2 YNFKEQ. CDR3 region: CASSQEGRNSPLHF. DNA of the CDR3: TGTGCCAGCAGCCAAGAGGGCAGAAATTCACCCCTCCACTTT.

V usage is TRBV5-1 and J usage is TRBJ2-2, with 9 bases that match TRBD1. CDR1 is SGHRS and CDR2 is YFSETQ in the germline V gene. V shed 4 bases, J shed 0 bases, and the junction held 13 bases outside the gene matches. This CDR3 is 19 amino acids long. In DNA, the CDR3 is TGCGCCAGCAGCCCCGACCCTCCGGGACAGGGTGCGAACACCGGGGAGCTGTTTTTT. Translating it yields CASSPDPPGQGANTGELFF.

The chain combines TRBV28 with TRBJ2-1, with D possibly TRBD2 on 6 matching bases. V lost 5 bases to trimming and J lost 10 bases, with 12 bases between them. Per germline, CDR1 MDHEN and CDR2 SYDVKM. The CDR3 has 12 residues. The CDR3, as DNA: TGTGCCAGCAGTCTCGGGACTCGAGAGCAGTTCTTC. This sequence encodes CASSLGTREQFF. The variable domain in full, with the rest retrieved from reference TRBV28 and TRBJ2-1, is DVKVTQSSRYLVKRTGEKVFLECVQDMDHENMFWYRQDPGLGLRLIYFSYDVKMKEKGDIPEGYSVSREKKERFSLILESASTNQTSMYLCASSLGTREQFFGPGTRLTVL.

The gene calls are TRBV3-1 (or the pseudogene TRBV3-2) and TRBJ2-2; 15 bases are shared with TRBD2. Losses at the gene ends were 5 bases for V and 2 bases for J; bases not matched to a gene: 12. Germline CDR1 LGHDT, CDR2 YNNKEL (reference sequence). CDR3 length: 20 residues. CDR3 region: CASSNSGTSGGNPNTGELFF. Here the CDR3 DNA reads TGTGCCAGCAGCAACTCCGGGACTAGCGGGGGGAATCCTAACACCGGGGAGCTGTTTTTT.

In DNA, the CDR3 is TGTGCCATCAGTAGATCGGACGGGGACGAGCAGTACTTC. Its protein is CAISRSDGDEQYF. The chain has TRBV10-3 and TRBJ2-7, with D tentatively TRBD2 (5 bases). The V and J ends lost 5 bases and 5 bases respectively, with 13 bases between them. Germline V lookup: CDR1 ENHRY, CDR2 SYGVKD. This CDR3 spans 13 amino acids.

The rearrangement joins TRBV11-1 to TRBJ1-1; no reliable D call. Germline lookup yields CDR1 SGHAT and CDR2 FQDESV (reference sequence). Between the trimmed V and J ends, which lost 4 bases and 5 bases, there was a span of 11 bases. This CDR3 has 13 amino acids. CDR3 region: CASSYWASTEAFF. The CDR3 nucleotides read TGTGCCAGCAGCTACTGGGCTTCGACTGAAGCTTTCTTT.

V is TRBV5-1 and J is TRBJ1-2; D not resolved. CDR1 is SGHRS, CDR2 YFSETQ, per germline. The CDR3 contains 13 residues. V lost 0 bases, J lost 8 bases, and 11 bases lay in between. This CDR3 reads CASSLDLGGGYTF. The CDR3, as DNA: TGCGCCAGCAGCTTGGACCTGGGAGGCGGCTACACCTTC.

As DNA, the CDR3 is TGTGCCAGCGGCCTGACTAGTTTCTCAGATACGCAGTATTTT. Encoded protein: CASGLTSFSDTQYF. V gene TRBV2 combines with J gene TRBJ2-3, with a possible D match to TRBD2 (6 bases). Germline lookup yields CDR1 SNHLY and CDR2 FYNNEI. The CDR3 totals 14 residues. V was shortened by 8 bases and J by 4 bases, with 16 bases between the two germline ends. The whole variable domain, filled in from reference TRBV2 and TRBJ2-3, reads EPEVTQTPSHQVTQMGQEVILRCVPISNHLYFYWYRQILGQKVEFLVSFYNNEISEKSEIFDDQFSVERPDGSNFTLKIRSTKLEDSAMYFCASGLTSFSDTQYFGPGTRLTVL.

This clone was observed a few times. The chain is built from TRBV12-3 or TRBV12-4 and TRBJ1-1; D may be TRBD1 (5 bases). The CDR3 has 13 amino acids. V lost 3 bases and J 1 base, leaving 6 bases between the germline ends. In DNA form, the CDR3 reads TGTGCCAGCAGTTTGACAGAGAACACTGAAGCTTTCTTT. Translated, it gives CASSLTENTEAFF.

The CDR3 spells CASSLSETASDTQYF. The CDR3 DNA sequence: TGTGCCAGCAGTTTATCGGAGACAGCCTCAGATACGCAGTATTTT. The chain combines TRBV27 with TRBJ2-3; TRBD1 is a possible D gene (5 bases). The ends were cut back, 0 bases at V and 4 bases at J, with 11 bases in the middle. CDR3 size: 15 residues. Germline CDR1 MNHEY, CDR2 SMNVEV (reference sequence).

The V and J genes are TRBV6-5 and TRBJ2-3; D perhaps matches TRBD2 (7 bases). The CDR3 loop spans 14 amino acids. Between the trimmed V and J ends, which lost 7 bases and 6 bases, there was a span of 17 bases. Germline CDR1 reads MNHEY; CDR2 reads SVGAGI. The CDR3 sequence is CASNSWGGRDTQYF. The CDR3 DNA is TGTGCCAGCAATTCGTGGGGGGGCCGCGATACGCAGTATTTT.

The rearrangement joins TRBV7-3 to TRBJ2-2; D perhaps matches TRBD2 (5 bases). There are 14 residues in the CDR3. The germline gives CDR1 SGHTA, CDR2 FQGTGA. The ends were cut back, 6 bases at V and 4 bases at J, with 12 bases in the middle. CDR3 nucleotides: TGTGCCAGCAGTTCGGCGGGTATCACCGGGGAGCTGTTTTTT. Translated: CASSSAGITGELFF.

The chain links TRBV2 to TRBJ1-1; the match to TRBD1 covers 8 bases. V was pared by 7 bases and J by 11 bases, with 12 bases of the junction left unmatched. This CDR3 has 13 residues. From germline, CDR1 is SNHLY and CDR2 FYNNEI. This CDR3 reads CASILTGGLAAFF. CDR3 nucleotides: TGTGCCAGCATTCTAACAGGGGGACTCGCCGCTTTCTTT.

J is TRBJ1-2 and V is TRBV27, with 7 bases aligning to TRBD1. V lost 8 bases, J lost 4 bases, and 10 bases stayed unmatched. Germline lookup yields CDR1 MNHEY and CDR2 SMNVEV (reference sequence). This CDR3 has 14 amino acids. The CDR3 nucleotides read TGTGCCAGCCGGAAGGAGGGGGCAGGCTATGGCTACACCTTC. This gives the protein CASRKEGAGYGYTF.

The rearrangement uses TRBV28 and TRBJ2-7; perhaps TRBD1 as D (5 bases). Trimming pared 4 bases from V and 2 bases from J, leaving 12 bases between. Germline lookup yields CDR1 MDHEN and CDR2 SYDVKM. This CDR3 contains 14 residues. As DNA, the CDR3 is TGTGCCAGCAGTTCAGGGCCCCTCACCTACGAGCAGTACTTC. Translating gives CASSSGPLTYEQYF.

The chain carries TRBV6-5 and TRBJ2-7, with TRBD1 matching 7 bases. Germline assignment: CDR1 MNHEY and CDR2 SVGAGI. V lost 6 bases to trimming and J lost 2 bases; unmatched junction nucleotides: 10. This CDR3 is built from 15 residues. This chain's CDR3 is CASRNDRVPPYEQYF. In nucleotides, the CDR3 is TGTGCCAGCAGAAACGACAGGGTCCCTCCCTACGAGCAGTACTTC.

V and J are TRBV29-1 and TRBJ1-1, with D perhaps TRBD1 (6 bases). The CDR3 spans 13 residues. Germline CDR1 and CDR2: SQVTM and ANQGSEA. Trimming shortened V by 7 bases and J by 4 bases, and 16 bases separated the two germline ends. The CDR3 bases are TGCAGCGCTGCAACAGGGTTCGGCACTGAAGCTTTCTTT. It yields the protein CSAATGFGTEAFF.